The rows below give T cell receptor beta chains drawn from one sample of a study of T cell changes during pregnancy in multiple sclerosis. The assay was immunoSEQ multiplex PCR, and TCRdb's table has in-frame clones only and misses some. The sample contains 12,000 or so clones, roughly 82% of which appear only once. This sample comprised CD8+ T cells from peripheral blood mononuclear cells, obtained after pregnancy. Receptors were obtained from a female donor in good health, enrolled as a control in a pregnancy study. The CDR3 runs from the conserved cysteine through the conserved F or W.

v_call: TRBV19; cdr3_aa: CASSISKRGLAGANNEQFF
v_call: TRBV4-3; cdr3_aa: CASSQEGGSGANVLTF
v_call: TRBV4-2; cdr3_aa: CASSQELYNEQFF
v_call: TRBV5-5; cdr3_aa: CASSLGLLKADTQYF
v_call: TRBV27; cdr3_aa: CASSQSTSGGGDEQFF
v_call: TRBV27; cdr3_aa: CASSLVLYNEQFF
v_call: TRBV21-1; cdr3_aa: CASSPDNEQFF
v_call: TRBV27; cdr3_aa: CASIGRLAGDSEQFF
v_call: TRBV6-4; cdr3_aa: CASSDSMEMGGTDTQYF
v_call: TRBV10-3; cdr3_aa: CAISESRDRGHQPQHF
v_call: TRBV6-1; cdr3_aa: CASSEAGGSYNEQFF
v_call: TRBV4-2; cdr3_aa: CASSQERGGPDTQYF
v_call: TRBV15; cdr3_aa: CATSRDWTGRAYGYTF
v_call: TRBV4-2; cdr3_aa: CASSQSLGGAEQFF
v_call: TRBV7-9; cdr3_aa: CASSLDGFNQPQHF
v_call: TRBV11-3; cdr3_aa: CASSPGGEETQYF
v_call: TRBV6-5; cdr3_aa: CASSYRQGYSNQPQHF
v_call: TRBV7-9; cdr3_aa: CASSSNYQGYVTQYF
v_call: TRBV19; cdr3_aa: CAIRPGTGIGEAFF